The 19 T cell receptor beta chains in this list originate from one sample, sequenced in a study of cytomegalovirus exposure and HLA in healthy donors (dated by TCRdb to 2016 to 2017). The library was generated by the immunoSEQ multiplex PCR assay. A mixture of 60 forward primers for TCR Vbeta segments and 13 reverse primers for TCR Jbeta segments was used in the multiplex PCR. TCRdb stores this immuneACCESS table with in-frame sequences only. Part of the clones is absent; in the studies checked, under half of the shortfall reflects unresolved V genes, and no reason is known for the rest. This sample gives about 100,000 clones in total; roughly 83% of them show up just once. The ten largest clones capture more than 3.5% of the sample. What was sequenced was PBMCs. Receptor source: a female donor in good health and CMV-seropositive.

The rearrangement links TRBV5-1 to TRBJ2-3; TRBD2 might be the D (6 bases). V was shortened by 4 bases and J by 2 bases, with 17 bases between the two germline ends. The CDR3 covers 16 residues. Germline lookup yields CDR1 SGHRS and CDR2 YFSETQ. This CDR3 is CASSLDHSGPTDTQYF. The CDR3 DNA reads TGCGCCAGCAGCCTCGATCATAGCGGCCCCACAGATACGCAGTATTTT.

The chain employs TRBV14 and TRBJ1-2, with 7 bases aligning to TRBD1. This CDR3 has 15 residues. CDR1 and CDR2 (germline): SGHDN, FVKESK. V gave up 0 bases and J gave up 2 bases; unmatched junction bases: 3. Here the CDR3 reads CASSQDIRGNYGYTF. In DNA form, the CDR3 reads TGTGCCAGCAGCCAAGATATCAGGGGGAACTATGGCTACACCTTC. The full variable domain, completed using reference TRBV14 and TRBJ1-2, is EAGVTQFPSHSVIEKGQTVTLRCDPISGHDNLYWYRRVMGKEIKFLLHFVKESKQDESGMPNNRFLAERTGGTYSTLKVQPAELEDSGVYFCASSQDIRGNYGYTFGSGTRLTVV.

The chain has TRBV5-6 and TRBJ2-6; the match to TRBD1 covers 10 bases. The CDR3 sequence is 17 residues long. V was clipped by 4 bases and J by 4 bases; unmatched bases: 8. Germline V gene sequence: CDR1 SGHDT, CDR2 YYEEEE. CDR3 sequence (DNA): TGTGCCAGCAGCCCTAGACAGGGGGCGCCGGGGGCCAACGTCCTGACTTTC. It yields the protein CASSPRQGAPGANVLTF.

The genes are TRBV4-3 and TRBJ1-4, with D possibly being TRBD1 (6 bases). The germline gives CDR1 LGHNA, CDR2 YSLEER. The CDR3 has 15 amino acids. Trimming removed 1 base from V and 8 bases from J, with 14 bases in between. CDR3 amino acids: CASSQAGGGGEKLFF. Here the CDR3 DNA reads TGCGCCAGCAGCCAAGCCGGAGGGGGGGGAGAAAAACTGTTTTTT.

The chain couples TRBV5-1 to TRBJ2-1; 11 nucleotides match TRBD2. The V gene's germline CDR1 is SGHRS and CDR2 YFSETQ. Losses at the gene ends were 4 bases for V and 9 bases for J; bases not matched to a gene: 12. The CDR3 has 16 amino acids. The CDR3 sequence: CASSRAVAGGPSEQFF. CDR3 DNA sequence: TGCGCCAGCAGCCGAGCAGTAGCGGGAGGGCCGAGTGAGCAGTTCTTC.

The rearrangement uses TRBV6-6 and TRBJ2-3, with 7 positions matching TRBD2. This CDR3 has 15 residues. With V trimmed by 10 bases and J by 0 bases, 10 bases remained unmatched. Germline CDR1 and CDR2: MNHNY and SVGAGI (reference sequence). The CDR3 DNA is TGTGCCACGGGGGGTATGGGTGTGAGCACAGATACGCAGTATTTT. This gives the protein CATGGMGVSTDTQYF.

The J gene is TRBJ2-6, the V gene TRBV7-2; 7 nucleotides match TRBD1. Germline V gives CDR1 SGHTA, CDR2 FQGNSA. This CDR3 is 16 amino acids long. Germline trimming cut 3 bases from V and 3 bases from J; bases unmatched to any gene: 5. CDR3 loop: CASSFSGTVGANVLTF. CDR3 DNA sequence: TGTGCCAGCAGCTTTTCCGGGACAGTTGGGGCCAACGTCCTGACTTTC.

For this clone: The CDR3 does not close with the conserved phenylalanine or tryptophan, likely indicating a read error. The J gene is TRBJ2-7, the V gene TRBV5-6; TRBD2 matches at 11 bases. The V gene's germline CDR1 is SGHDT and CDR2 YYEEEE. The V and J ends lost 2 bases and 9 bases, in that order; junction bases with no gene match: 7. The CDR3 is 14 residues long. In DNA, the CDR3 is TGTGCCAGCAGCTTTACTAGCGGGGGTATGGTGCAGTACCTC. Its translation: CASSFTSGGMVQYL.

The chain is built from TRBV6-5 and TRBJ1-2, with 10 bases fitting TRBD1. This CDR3 comprises 14 residues. The J segment lost 8 bases and the V segment lost 8 bases, leaving 11 bases of the junction unmatched. In germline, CDR1 is MNHEY, CDR2 SVGAGI. CDR3 protein: CASRETGQGGGYTF. CDR3 nucleotides: TGTGCCAGCCGGGAGACTGGACAGGGGGGCGGCTACACCTTC.

The chain is built from TRBV5-1 and TRBJ1-1; perhaps TRBD1 as D (5 bases). Trimming removed 2 bases from V and 1 base from J, with 12 bases in between. The germline gives CDR1 SGHRS, CDR2 YFSETQ. The CDR3 is 15 amino acids. The CDR3, as DNA: TGCGCCAGCAGCTTTTTGACAGCCTCGAACACTGAAGCTTTCTTT. It yields the protein CASSFLTASNTEAFF.

The V and J genes are TRBV7-9 and TRBJ2-1; perhaps TRBD2 as D (5 bases). Germline V gene lookup returns CDR1 SEHNR and CDR2 FQNEAQ (reference sequence). The length of the CDR3 is 15 residues. The V and J ends lost 3 bases and 0 bases respectively, with 9 bases between them. The CDR3 loop reads CASSFTGSSYNEQFF. DNA of the CDR3: TGTGCCAGCAGCTTTACGGGGAGCTCCTACAATGAGCAGTTCTTC.

The chain has TRBV19 and TRBJ2-1, with 9 bases aligning to TRBD1. Germline CDR1 and CDR2: LNHDA and SQIVND (reference sequence). The CDR3 sequence is 14 residues long. The V and J ends lost 6 bases and 7 bases, in that order; junction bases with no gene match: 7. DNA of the CDR3: TGTGCCAGTAGCCCAGGACAGGGGCGTAATGAGCAGTTCTTC. It translates to CASSPGQGRNEQFF.

This chain links TRBV7-9 with TRBJ1-6; 7 bases match TRBD1. Looked up from germline, CDR1 is SEHNR and CDR2 is FQNEAQ (reference sequence). J was trimmed by 4 bases and V by 4 bases; bases with no gene match: 10. This CDR3 spans 17 amino acids. CDR3 loop: CASSSGAGGLYNSPLHF. CDR3 nucleotides: TGTGCCAGCAGCTCCGGGGCAGGGGGGCTGTATAATTCACCCCTCCACTTT. The variable domain in full, completed from reference TRBV7-9 and TRBJ1-6, reads DTGVSQNPRHKITKRGQNVTFRCDPISEHNRLYWYRQTLGQGPEFLTYFQNEAQLEKSRLLSDRFSAERPKGSFSTLEIQRTEQGDSAMYLCASSSGAGGLYNSPLHFGNGTRLTVT.

The chain links TRBV27 to TRBJ2-7; 9 bases match TRBD1. Looked up from germline, CDR1 is MNHEY and CDR2 is SMNVEV (reference sequence). The CDR3 length is 14 residues. The junction had 5 bases not matched to a gene; V was cut back by 5 bases and J by 3 bases. The CDR3 loop is CASSTTGGHYEQYF. As DNA, the CDR3 is TGTGCCAGCAGTACGACAGGGGGGCACTACGAGCAGTACTTC.

V is TRBV15 and J is TRBJ2-3; 8 bases map to TRBD1. The junction had 7 bases not matched to a gene; V was cut back by 1 base and J by 4 bases. The V gene's germline CDR1 is LNHNV and CDR2 YYDKDF (reference sequence). The CDR3 extends over 16 amino acids. The CDR3, as DNA: TGTGCCACCAGCAGAGGAGAACTGACAGGGGCAGATACGCAGTATTTT. Amino acids: CATSRGELTGADTQYF.

The chain employs TRBV5-1 and TRBJ2-3; D gene unclear. V lost 0 bases and J 1 base, leaving 6 bases between the germline ends. This CDR3 has 14 amino acids. Germline values: CDR1 SGHRS, CDR2 YFSETQ. Here the CDR3 reads CASSLELGTDTQYF. For the CDR3, the DNA is TGCGCCAGCAGCTTGGAGTTAGGCACAGATACGCAGTATTTT. The entire variable domain, with the rest obtained from reference TRBV5-1 and TRBJ2-3, is as follows: KAGVTQTPRYLIKTRGQQVTLSCSPISGHRSVSWYQQTPGQGLQFLFEYFSETQRNKGNFPGRFSGRQFSNSRSEMNVSTLELGDSALYLCASSLELGTDTQYFGPGTRLTVL.

The CDR3 DNA reads TGTGCCAGCTCACGGGTTAGCGGGAGAGAGACCCAGTACTTC. This sequence encodes CASSRVSGRETQYF. The genes are TRBV18 and TRBJ2-5, with TRBD2 matching over 9 bases. This CDR3 has 14 residues. Trimming removed 4 bases from V and 4 bases from J; junction bases left unmatched: 4. Germline values: CDR1 KGHSH, CDR2 LQKENI.

This rearrangement joins TRBV5-8 to TRBJ2-2; the match to TRBD1 covers 9 bases. The germline V gene encodes CDR1 SGHTS and CDR2 YDEGEE. The V gene end was trimmed by 0 bases and the J gene end by 6 bases; junction bases not matched to a gene: 0. CDR3 length: 14 residues. The CDR3, as DNA: TGTGCCAGCAGCTTGGGACAGGGGGCCGGGGAGCTGTTTTTT. Protein product: CASSLGQGAGELFF. Drawing the rest from reference TRBV5-8 and TRBJ2-2, the complete variable domain is EAGVTQSPTHLIKTRGQQATLRCSPISGHTSVYWYQQALGLGLQFLLWYDEGEERNRGNFPPRFSGRQFPNYSSELNVNALELEDSALYLCASSLGQGAGELFFGEGSRLTVL.

This chain connects TRBV7-2 to TRBJ1-4; 8 nucleotides align to TRBD1. The V gene end was trimmed by 4 bases and the J gene end by 5 bases; junction bases not matched to a gene: 3. The germline CDR1 and CDR2 sequences are SGHTA and FQGNSA. The CDR3 has 14 residues. The CDR3 bases are TGTGCCAGCAGCTCTCGACAGGGGAATGAAAAACTGTTTTTT. Protein product: CASSSRQGNEKLFF. Together with reference TRBV7-2 and TRBJ1-4, the CDR3 gives the full variable domain: GAGVSQSPSNKVTEKGKDVELRCDPISGHTALYWYRQSLGQGLEFLIYFQGNSAPDKSGLPSDRFSAERTGGSVSTLTIQRTQQEDSAVYLCASSSRQGNEKLFFGSGTQLSVL.